This record looks at one T cell receptor beta chain sequence and its context. This clonotype was counted only a few times. This clone's antigen is unknown. Within one base of it there is no much larger clone, and no base qualities were kept. Interpreted using the paper, the time point label stands for: sample taken at primary tumor resection. Whole RNA extracted from tumor and nontumor lung tissue, or from cryopreserved PBMC samples, was used for TCR sequencing without cell sorting. The donors were 65 to 90 patients from the lung TRACERx cohort who had early-stage, untreated non-small cell lung cancer. Patients were selected for TCR sequencing only if sufficient RNA was available from at least two tumor regions. The sample belongs to a study of spatial heterogeneity in lung cancer (dated by TCRdb to about 2019). Context from the whole study: More beta-chain than alpha-chain transcripts were consistently detected, likely reflecting higher beta-chain transcript abundance. In the raw uncorrected reads, each unique combination of TCR and UMI appeared on average more than ten times. TCR alpha and beta repertoires were quantitatively compared across multiple tumor regions, matched nontumor lung and blood in non-small cell lung cancer. Nonsynonymous mutation counts, determined by whole-exome sequencing of tumor tissue, were related to features of the TCR repertoire. At surgery, about 210 tumor regions, approximately 64 matched nontumor lung samples and 56 PBMC samples were TCR-sequenced for both alpha and beta chains.

The investigation overall reported the following: Ubiquitous expanded tumor TCRs were detected in blood more often at tumor resection than at routine follow-up. Additional single-cell paired TCR alpha and beta sequencing was considered necessary to confirm, at a functional level, the hypothesis that regional TCRs recognize regional mutations.

The library was obtained by 5' RACE. These reads were obtained on a NextSeq 500. The TCR library protocol attached a unique molecular identifier to each TCR cDNA molecule to allow correction of PCR and sequencing errors. Per the authors' processing: TCR identification, UMI-based error correction and CDR3 extraction were all carried out with Decombinator tools. TCRs above a frequency of 2 per 1,000, corresponding to the top 1% of the tumor frequency distribution, were defined as expanded. Renyi diversity was calculated using the R vegan package after each repertoire was subsampled 100 times to 5,000 TCRs. CDR3 similarity networks were built from amino acid triplet string-kernel similarity, connecting CDR3s with pairwise similarity above 0.82. The public reads were reprocessed in TCRdb via fastp at Q25 and MiXCR, keeping in-frame beta chains. Every entry covers one CDR3 protein and lists the most common genes and DNA from its rows. The V and J calls and clone size come from TCRdb's table, not from the authors' own analysis. This sample has about 11,000 distinct CDR3 sequences in its table, and around 15% of those were observed once. 45% to 60% of the sample lies in the top ten.

The germline V gene specifies SGHAT as CDR1 and FQNNGV as CDR2. Spanning cysteine to phenylalanine, the CDR3 consists of 13 amino acids. Only the CDR3 region is kept as DNA, spanning 39 bases read in frame from base 1. V drops 3 bases and J drops 8 bases, leaving 11 bases in between. The rearrangement combines TRBV11-2 with TRBJ2-1, with the identity of the D gene unclear. The sequences come from PBMCs, collected at surgery. The clonotype was recovered from a male donor with early-stage non-small cell lung cancer. The CDR3 protein is CASSLYVRDEQFF. The DNA reads TGTGCCAGCAGCTTGTACGTACGGGATGAGCAGTTCTTC.